The 27 T cell receptor beta chains below were found in one sample sequenced in a study of beta chain features in type 1 diabetes. Study-level findings and limits: Shortening of TCRB CDR3s, moderate but significant, appeared in all four CD4+ subsets of Type 1 diabetes patients.

For these TCRs, the target antigens are not known. Expressed TCRB transcripts were sequenced because the isolated RNA had all been reverse transcribed beforehand. Profiling relied on immunoSEQ multiplex PCR, and the TCRdb table lists in-frame clones only, not all of them. Found here are more than 300,000 clones, roughly a tenth of them singletons; the top ten hold more than 0.8%. Source material: central memory CD4+ T cells from blood. Every receptor here comes from a man in his thirties or forties with type 1 diabetes.

The V gene is TRBV18, the J gene TRBJ2-2; D not certain. CDR3 length: 13 amino acids. CDR1 and CDR2 (germline): KGHSH, LQKENI. Deletions cut 3 bases from V and 6 bases from J, with 8 bases between. The CDR3 region has the DNA TGTGCCAGCTCACCGACAACATCCGGGGAGCTGTTTTTT. This gives the protein CASSPTTSGELFF.

This clone was picked up a small number of times. V is TRBV7-2 and J is TRBJ1-5, with TRBD1 as a possible D gene (6 bases). The CDR3 contains 13 residues. Looked up from germline, CDR1 is SGHTA and CDR2 is FQGNSA. The germline V and J ends were trimmed by 7 bases and 5 bases, with 12 bases remaining between them. Written as DNA, the CDR3 is TGTGCCAGCACCGGACAGACGGATCAGCCCCAGCATTTT. This codes for CASTGQTDQPQHF.

This clone has only a few counts. The chain joins TRBV29-1 to TRBJ1-4; 9 bases are a match to TRBD1. Germline CDR1 and CDR2: SQVTM and ANQGSEA. Trimming removed 6 bases from V and 5 bases from J; junction bases left unmatched: 10. The CDR3 loop spans 15 amino acids. CDR3 nucleotides: TGCAGCGTGGCCCTTTCCGGGACAGGGAATGAAAAACTGTTTTTT. Protein: CSVALSGTGNEKLFF. The variable domain in full, completed from reference TRBV29-1 and TRBJ1-4, reads SAVISQKPSRDICQRGTSLTIQCQVDSQVTMMFWYRQQPGQSLTLIATANQGSEATYESGFVIDKFPISRPNLTFSTLTVSNMSPEDSSIYLCSVALSGTGNEKLFFGSGTQLSVL.

This clone was observed at least ten times. V and J are TRBV18 and TRBJ2-1; 13 bases map to TRBD2. CDR1 is KGHSH and CDR2 is LQKENI in the germline V gene. The length of the CDR3 is 15 residues. V dropped 5 bases and J dropped 5; count of bases not matched to a gene: 3. CDR3 nucleotide sequence: TGTGCCAGCTCAGGCGGACTAGCGGGGGACAATGAGCAGTTCTTC. Translating gives CASSGGLAGDNEQFF.

The chain has TRBV5-1 and TRBJ2-7, with TRBD2 identical over 10 bases. The length of the CDR3 is 14 residues. The germline V gene has CDR1 SGHRS and CDR2 YFSETQ. With V trimmed by 0 bases and J by 13 bases, 10 bases remained unmatched. The CDR3 reads CASSLEVAGGLNYF. In DNA form, the CDR3 reads TGCGCCAGCAGCTTGGAGGTAGCGGGGGGCCTCAACTACTTC.

This clone was picked up a small number of times. This sequence joins TRBV30 and TRBJ2-7, with a weak D call TRBD1 (6 bases). V was pared by 0 bases and J by 2 bases, with 11 bases between. CDR1 is GTSNPN and CDR2 is SVGIG in the germline V gene (reference sequence). The CDR3 spans 14 residues. The CDR3 coding sequence is TGTGCCTGGAGTGTACGACAGGAGACCTACGAGCAGTACTTC. It translates to CAWSVRQETYEQYF.

In this sample, this clone turned up a few times. The rearrangement uses TRBV5-8 and TRBJ2-2; 7 bases agree with TRBD1. The CDR3 length is 16 residues. In germline, CDR1 is SGHTS, CDR2 YDEGEE. The V gene end was trimmed by 4 bases and the J gene end by 1 base; junction bases not matched to a gene: 7. The CDR3 sequence: CASSGDRAGNTGELFF. The CDR3 DNA reads TGTGCCAGCAGCGGCGACAGGGCAGGGAACACCGGGGAGCTGTTTTTT.

The J gene is TRBJ2-7, the V gene TRBV6-5; D call uncertain. The V end lost 6 bases, the J end lost 6 bases, and 9 bases lay between the germline ends. The CDR3 is 11 amino acids. Germline lookup yields CDR1 MNHEY and CDR2 SVGAGI. In DNA form, the CDR3 reads TGTGCCAGCAGCGACCATACCGAGCAGTACTTC. Its translation: CASSDHTEQYF.

This clone was seen more than once but under ten times. V usage is TRBV11-2 and J usage is TRBJ2-5; 9 bases line up with TRBD1. CDR3 length: 15 amino acids. V trimming: 6 bases; J trimming: 1 base; junction bases outside the gene matches: 6. CDR1 is SGHAT and CDR2 is FQNNGV in the germline V gene. The DNA for the CDR3 is TGTGCCAGCAGTGGGATACAGGGGGCCCAAGAGACCCAGTACTTC. Protein sequence: CASSGIQGAQETQYF.

This clone was detected only a few times. The gene calls are TRBV25-1 and TRBJ2-2, with D hard to call. Germline V gene lookup returns CDR1 MGHDK and CDR2 SYGVNS. This CDR3 spans 16 amino acids. V gave up 2 bases and J gave up 3 bases, with 13 bases separating them. CDR3 sequence reads: CASSEQGSNYTGELFF. The CDR3 DNA sequence: TGTGCCAGCAGTGAACAAGGGTCTAATTACACCGGGGAGCTGTTTTTT.

Regarding this clone: Other DNA sequences in the same sample also yield this CDR3. The chain joins TRBV5-6 to TRBJ2-5, with no clear D. Deletions cut 2 bases from V and 1 base from J, with 6 bases between. Germline V gene data show CDR1 as SGHDT and CDR2 as YYEEEE. CDR3 length equals 13 residues. As DNA, the CDR3 is TGTGCCAGCAGCTTCGGCGCCCAAGAGACCCAGTACTTC. Translation gives CASSFGAQETQYF.

This clone was counted between two and nine times. The chain links TRBV5-1 to TRBJ2-3, with 7 positions matching TRBD1. Germline V gene sequence: CDR1 SGHRS, CDR2 YFSETQ. This CDR3 region has 16 residues. Unmatched junction bases numbered 4, after V lost 0 bases and J lost 0 bases. DNA of the CDR3: TGCGCCAGCAGCTTGGGGACAGGATCTAGCACAGATACGCAGTATTTT. Translation: CASSLGTGSSTDTQYF.

This clone was recorded many times. The V and J genes are TRBV15 and TRBJ2-5; D ambiguous. Germline values: CDR1 LNHNV, CDR2 YYDKDF (reference sequence). This CDR3 is built from 13 residues. Trimming left V 0 bases short and J 5 bases short, with 7 bases between. The CDR3 DNA sequence: TGTGCCACCAGCAGAGATTACACGGAGACCCAGTACTTC. Translation gives CATSRDYTETQYF.

This clone has a handful of counts. The chain carries TRBV6-1 and TRBJ1-5; TRBD1 aligns across 7 bases. V gave up 5 bases and J gave up 8 bases; unmatched junction bases: 6. CDR1 is MNHNS and CDR2 is SASEGT in the germline V gene. CDR3 length equals 13 residues. The CDR3 region has the DNA TGTGCCAGCAGTTTGACAGGGCAAGAGCCCCAGCATTTT. Its protein is CASSLTGQEPQHF.

This clone turned up a few times. This sequence joins TRBV11-2 and TRBJ2-2, with a weak D call TRBD1 (6 bases). The CDR3 covers 13 residues. Germline lookup yields CDR1 SGHAT and CDR2 FQNNGV. V lost 6 bases, J lost 6 bases, and 11 bases lay in between. This CDR3 is CASRLQGSGELFF. DNA for the CDR3: TGTGCCAGCAGGTTACAGGGTTCCGGGGAGCTGTTTTTT.

The rearrangement joins TRBV7-9 to TRBJ2-2, with D perhaps assigned TRBD1 or TRBD2 (5 bases each). The CDR3 is made up of 16 amino acids. Trimming took off 2 bases at V and 5 bases at J, with 15 bases between the two ends. CDR1 SEHNR and CDR2 FQNEAQ come from the germline V gene (reference sequence). The CDR3 spells CASSLRGDEGTGELFF. The DNA for the CDR3 is TGTGCCAGCAGCTTACGAGGGGATGAGGGAACCGGGGAGCTGTTTTTT.

This clone has just a few counts. The rearrangement uses TRBV29-1 and TRBJ2-4; TRBD1 agrees at 9 bases. This CDR3 region has 14 residues. Germline CDR1 is SQVTM and CDR2 is ANQGSEA. Trimming cost V 6 bases and J 0 bases; bases outside gene matches: 3. The CDR3 region has the DNA TGCAGCGTCACAGGGGGCGAAGCCAAAAACATTCAGTACTTC. Translation: CSVTGGEAKNIQYF.

This clone was counted only a few times. The gene calls are TRBV5-6 and TRBJ2-3, with 8 bases fitting TRBD2. The CDR3 length is 15 residues. Germline V CDR1 and CDR2: SGHDT, YYEEEE. J lost 2 bases, V lost 0 bases, and 2 bases had no gene match. This chain's CDR3 is CASSLDSGATDTQYF. CDR3 in DNA: TGTGCCAGCAGCTTGGATAGCGGGGCCACAGATACGCAGTATTTT.

The chain joins TRBV6-5 to TRBJ1-4; 7 nucleotides match TRBD1. V gave up 2 bases and J gave up 5 bases; unmatched junction bases: 5. This CDR3 region has 15 residues. Germline V gives CDR1 MNHEY, CDR2 SVGAGI. The CDR3 here is CASSYTQGGNEKLFF. In DNA form, the CDR3 reads TGTGCCAGCAGTTACACGCAGGGGGGAAATGAAAAACTGTTTTTT.

The chain links TRBV6-5 to TRBJ2-1; D gene ambiguous. CDR1 and CDR2 (germline): MNHEY, SVGAGI. The ends were cut back, 5 bases at V and 3 bases at J, with 5 bases in the middle. The CDR3 is 12 residues long. The CDR3 reads CASSRGYNEQFF. CDR3 bases: TGTGCCAGCAGTCGCGGCTACAATGAGCAGTTCTTC.

This clone was counted only a few times. The chain combines TRBV30 with TRBJ2-4, with a weak D call TRBD2 (5 bases). The V gene lost 8 bases and the J gene lost 9 bases, with 14 bases spanning the gap. There are 11 residues in the CDR3. The V gene's germline CDR1 is GTSNPN and CDR2 SVGIG (reference sequence). CDR3 in DNA: TGTGCCAGTAGTGCCGCGGGCATTCAGTACTTC. Protein: CASSAAGIQYF.

This clone came up a few times. This chain links TRBV7-8 with TRBJ1-1, with D possibly matching TRBD1 (5 bases). Germline CDR1 is SGHVS and CDR2 is FQNEAQ. Trimming pared 0 bases from V and 3 bases from J, leaving 11 bases between. There are 15 residues in the CDR3. Here the CDR3 reads CASSLAGVRDTEAFF. The CDR3 DNA follows: TGTGCCAGCAGCTTAGCGGGGGTAAGGGACACTGAAGCTTTCTTT.

This sequence joins TRBV29-1 and TRBJ2-5; the match to TRBD1 covers 8 bases. V lost 7 bases and J lost 4; bases outside the gene matches: 5. The CDR3 has 12 residues. From germline, CDR1 is SQVTM and CDR2 ANQGSEA. The CDR3 DNA sequence: TGCAGCGCCACCGGACAGGGAGAGACCCAGTACTTC. Translation: CSATGQGETQYF.

V is TRBV7-2 and J is TRBJ1-2, with D possibly matching TRBD1 (5 bases). Trimming pared 1 base from V and 4 bases from J, leaving 10 bases between. Per the germline V gene, CDR1 is SGHTA and CDR2 is FQGNSA. The CDR3 runs 14 residues. CDR3 DNA: TGTGCCAGCAGCTTAGGGCAGGGTCCCTATGGCTACACCTTC. Translation gives CASSLGQGPYGYTF.

This clone occurred a few times. The rearrangement links TRBV5-1 to TRBJ2-5; TRBD2 matches at 9 bases. Germline CDR1 and CDR2: SGHRS and YFSETQ. Trimming removed 0 bases from V and 5 bases from J; junction bases left unmatched: 11. The CDR3 length is 17 residues. In nucleotides, the CDR3 is TGCGCCAGCAGCTTGGGTTCTAGCGGGGCCTCCGGGGAGACCCAGTACTTC. Protein: CASSLGSSGASGETQYF.

This clone showed up just a few times. The V and J genes are TRBV2 and TRBJ2-2, with TRBD1 matching 10 bases. The CDR3 has 15 amino acids. The germline V gene encodes CDR1 SNHLY and CDR2 FYNNEI. Trimming at V came to 4 bases and at J to 5 bases, leaving 4 bases not matched to a gene. Here the CDR3 reads CASSGDRGQTGELFF. DNA of the CDR3: TGTGCCAGCAGTGGTGACAGGGGGCAGACCGGGGAGCTGTTTTTT.

This clone has more than one count but fewer than ten. The chain recombines TRBV5-4 with TRBJ2-3; D is possibly TRBD1 or TRBD2 (5 bases each). The germline V gene has CDR1 SGHNT and CDR2 YYREEE (reference sequence). V was cut by 5 bases and J by 1 base, with 14 bases left in between. The CDR3 has 15 amino acids. CDR3 in amino acids: CASRNRSEGTDTQYF. Here the CDR3 DNA reads TGTGCCAGCAGAAACAGGTCGGAGGGCACAGATACGCAGTATTTT.